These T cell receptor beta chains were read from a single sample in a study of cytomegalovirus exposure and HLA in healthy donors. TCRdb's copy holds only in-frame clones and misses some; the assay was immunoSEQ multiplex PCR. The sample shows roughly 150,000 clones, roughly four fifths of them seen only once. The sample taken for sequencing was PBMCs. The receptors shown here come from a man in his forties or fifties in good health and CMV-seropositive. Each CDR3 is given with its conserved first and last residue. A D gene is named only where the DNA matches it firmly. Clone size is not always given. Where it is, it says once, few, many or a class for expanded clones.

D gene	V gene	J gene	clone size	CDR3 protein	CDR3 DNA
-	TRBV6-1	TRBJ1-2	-	CASGAYMEGDANYGYTF	TGTGCCAGCGGTGCTTACATGGAGGGAGACGCTAACTATGGCTACACCTTC
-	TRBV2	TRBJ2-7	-	CASSEIGWGSTSYEQYF	TGTGCCAGCAGTGAAATTGGGTGGGGCTCAACTTCATACGAGCAGTACTTC
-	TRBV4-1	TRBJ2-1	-	CASSLQLQENEQFF	TGCGCCAGCAGCCTACAACTACAGGAAAATGAGCAGTTCTTC
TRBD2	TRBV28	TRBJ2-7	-	CASSSGLAGPLHRYEQYF	TGTGCCAGCAGTTCCGGACTAGCGGGTCCTCTCCACCGGTACGAGCAGTACTTC
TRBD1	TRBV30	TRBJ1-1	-	CAWSVIGTGSPEAFF	TGTGCCTGGAGTGTAATAGGGACAGGGTCCCCTGAAGCTTTCTTT
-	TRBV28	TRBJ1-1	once	CASSWFKREAFF	TGTGCCAGCAGTTGGTTTAAGAGGGAAGCTTTCTTT
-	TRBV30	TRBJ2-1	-	CAWIAGYNEQFF	TGTGCCTGGATTGCAGGATACAATGAGCAGTTCTTC
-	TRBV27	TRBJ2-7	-	CASSSPLQGYEQYF	TGTGCCAGCAGTTCCCCACTCCAGGGCTACGAGCAGTACTTC
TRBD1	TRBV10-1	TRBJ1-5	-	CASSDRGTDTNQPQHF	TGCGCCAGCAGTGACCGCGGGACAGACACCAATCAGCCCCAGCATTTT
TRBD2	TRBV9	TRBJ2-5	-	CASSVAAGGLQETQYF	TGTGCCAGCAGCGTAGCAGCGGGGGGGCTCCAAGAGACCCAGTACTTC
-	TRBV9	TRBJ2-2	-	CASQGQTGELFF	TGTGCCAGCCAGGGGCAGACCGGGGAGCTGTTTTTT